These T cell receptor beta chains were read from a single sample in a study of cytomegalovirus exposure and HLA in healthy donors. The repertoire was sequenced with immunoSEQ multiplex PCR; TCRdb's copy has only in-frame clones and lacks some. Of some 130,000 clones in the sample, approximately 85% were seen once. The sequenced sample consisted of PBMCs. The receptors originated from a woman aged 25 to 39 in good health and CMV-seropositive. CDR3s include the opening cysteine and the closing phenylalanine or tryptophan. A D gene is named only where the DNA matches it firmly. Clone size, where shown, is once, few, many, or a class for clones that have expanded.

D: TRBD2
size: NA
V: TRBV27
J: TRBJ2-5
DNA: TGTGCCAGAAGGGGACTAGCAAGAGAGACCCAGTACTTC
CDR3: CARRGLARETQYF

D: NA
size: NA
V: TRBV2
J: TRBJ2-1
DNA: TGTGCCAGCAGTAGGGGCGTAGAACACAATGAGCAGTTCTTC
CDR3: CASSRGVEHNEQFF

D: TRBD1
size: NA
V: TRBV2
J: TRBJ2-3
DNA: TGTGCCAGCAACCAGGGGGCGCTTGAAGATACGCAGTATTTT
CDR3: CASNQGALEDTQYF

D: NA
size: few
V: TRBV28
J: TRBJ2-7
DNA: TGTGCCAGCAGTTTGGGCGGCGGAGCGGCCTACGAGCAGTACTTC
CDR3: CASSLGGGAAYEQYF

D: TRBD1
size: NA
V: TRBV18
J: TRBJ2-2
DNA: TGTGCCAGCTCACCCCAGCGTCAGGGGGCGAACACCGGGGAGCTGTTTTTT
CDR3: CASSPQRQGANTGELFF

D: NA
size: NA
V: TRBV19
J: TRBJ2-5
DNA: TGTGCCAGTAGTAGCCTTGCGGGGGAGACCCAGTACTTC
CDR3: CASSSLAGETQYF

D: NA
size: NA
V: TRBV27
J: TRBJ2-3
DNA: TGTGCCAGCAGACCTCCTGGGTGGCAGGGAACAGATACGCAGTATTTT
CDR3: CASRPPGWQGTDTQYF

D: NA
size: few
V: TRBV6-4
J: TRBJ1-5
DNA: TGTGCCAGCAAGACAGTTAATCAGCCCCAGCATTTT
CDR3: CASKTVNQPQHF

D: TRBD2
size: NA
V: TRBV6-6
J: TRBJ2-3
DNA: TGTGCCAGCAGTTACTCCCGGACTAGTTTAACGCAGTATTTT
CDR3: CASSYSRTSLTQYF

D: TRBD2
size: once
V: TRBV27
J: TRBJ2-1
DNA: TGTGCCAGCAGTTTCTCAGGACTAGCGGGCGGCAATGAGCAGTTCTTC
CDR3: CASSFSGLAGGNEQFF

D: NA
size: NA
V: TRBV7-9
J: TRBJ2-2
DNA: TGTGCCAGCAGCTCCCCCGTGACTTCCAGCACCGGGGAGCTGTTTTTT
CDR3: CASSSPVTSSTGELFF

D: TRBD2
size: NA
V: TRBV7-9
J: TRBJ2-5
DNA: TGTGCCAGCAGCCCTGGACTAGCGGGAGAACCCCAGTACTTC
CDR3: CASSPGLAGEPQYF

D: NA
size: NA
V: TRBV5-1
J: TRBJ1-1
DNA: TGCGCCAGCAGCCCCCCGCGGGGGGCGAACACTGAAGCTTTCTTT
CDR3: CASSPPRGANTEAFF

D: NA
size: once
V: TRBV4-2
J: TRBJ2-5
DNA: TGTGCCAGCAGCCAAGTAGAAGCGGCCCGCCAAGAGACCCAGTACTTC
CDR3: CASSQVEAARQETQYF

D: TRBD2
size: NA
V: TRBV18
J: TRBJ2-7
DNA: TGTGCCAGCTCACCAAGGGAGGGCTGGCAGGTCGAGCAGTACTTC
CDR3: CASSPREGWQVEQYF

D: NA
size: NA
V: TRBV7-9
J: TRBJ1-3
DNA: TGTGCCAGCAGCTTAGCTTCGGTTTTCTCTGGAAACACCATATATTTT
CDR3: CASSLASVFSGNTIYF

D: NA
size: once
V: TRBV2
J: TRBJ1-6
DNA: TGTGCCAGCAGTGAATGGCAGGGTCCTGCATCACCCCTCCACTTT
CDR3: CASSEWQGPASPLHF

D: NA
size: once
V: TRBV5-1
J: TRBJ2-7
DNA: TGCGCCAGCAGCTCAGCGGGCGAGCAGTACTTC
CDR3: CASSSAGEQYF

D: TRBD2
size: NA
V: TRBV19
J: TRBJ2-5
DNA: TGTGCCAGTAGTCGGGGGGGCGGAGAGACCCAGTACTTC
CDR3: CASSRGGGETQYF

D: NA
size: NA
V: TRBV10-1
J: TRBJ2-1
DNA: TGCGCCAGCAGTGTAGCCCCGGAGGGGCAGCAGTTCTTC
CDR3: CASSVAPEGQQFF

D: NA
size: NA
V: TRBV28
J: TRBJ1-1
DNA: TGTGCCAGCAGTTTATGGGACACTGATGAAGCTTTCTTT
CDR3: CASSLWDTDEAFF